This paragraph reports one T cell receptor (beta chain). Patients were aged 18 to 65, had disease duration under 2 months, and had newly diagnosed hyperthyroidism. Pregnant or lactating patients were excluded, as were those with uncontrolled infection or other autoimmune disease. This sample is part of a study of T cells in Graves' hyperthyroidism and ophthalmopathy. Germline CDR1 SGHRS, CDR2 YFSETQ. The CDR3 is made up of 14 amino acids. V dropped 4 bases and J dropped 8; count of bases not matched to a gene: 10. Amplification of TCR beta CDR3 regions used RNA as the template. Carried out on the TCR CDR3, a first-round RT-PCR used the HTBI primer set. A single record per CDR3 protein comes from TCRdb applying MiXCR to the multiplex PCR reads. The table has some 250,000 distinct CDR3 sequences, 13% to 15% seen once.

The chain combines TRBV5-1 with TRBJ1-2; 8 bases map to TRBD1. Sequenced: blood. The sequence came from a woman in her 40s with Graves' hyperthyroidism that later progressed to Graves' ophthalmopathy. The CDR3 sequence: CASSLTGGGRGYTF. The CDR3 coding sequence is TGCGCCAGCAGCCTAACAGGGGGAGGACGGGGCTACACCTTC.